In its sample, the clone carrying this TCR beta chain was seen once. In the original analysis: Reference gene primer amplification yielded estimated nucleated cell counts. Sequencing used immunoSEQ multiplex PCR; TCRdb keeps in-frame clones, though not all of them. Clone size and V and J calls were adopted from that table, with D and trimming inferred from the DNA. The sample lists approximately 480,000 clones; approximately 90% were seen once. Clinical histories supplied by participants themselves formed the basis of cohort assignment. The CDR3 runs to 14 residues. Trimming stripped 3 bases from V and 7 bases from J, with 15 bases between. Germline V gene data show CDR1 as LNHNV and CDR2 as YYDKDF (reference sequence). This entry is derived from a study of blood T cell repertoires in COVID-19. Study background: From T cells, B-cell-depleted T cells, or PBMCs came the material, which was cDNA or gDNA.

The clonotype was recovered from a woman aged 18-29 years who had recovered from COVID-19. This rearrangement joins TRBV15 to TRBJ1-2; no reliable D call. The sample was PBMCs or T cells enriched from blood (not recorded which). In DNA, the CDR3 is TGTGCCACCAGCAGCGCCCCACAGAGTGTTGGCTACACCTTC. Translating gives CATSSAPQSVGYTF.